This T cell receptor beta chain is drawn from a study of T cell responses to AZD1222 COVID-19 vaccine. There are 17 residues in the CDR3. The germline V gene encodes CDR1 LNHNV and CDR2 YYDKDF (reference sequence). Trimming stripped 0 bases from V and 4 bases from J, with 18 bases between. The assay was immunoSEQ multiplex PCR, and TCRdb's table has in-frame clones only and misses some. Of nearly 110,000 clones in the sample, around 91% are singletons; the top ten hold 8%. Study outcomes and limitations: Targeting of unmutated variant regions was reportedly seen in nearly half of spike-specific TCRs.

Note on this clone: The target antigen is unknown.

This chain joins TRBV15 and TRBJ1-2; the D gene is possibly TRBD1 (5 bases). The material sequenced was peripheral blood, taken 28 days after the second AZD1222 dose. The clonotype comes from an adult who received the AZD1222 COVID-19 vaccine. The CDR3, as DNA: TGTGCCACCAGCAGAGAGGTTGGGGTCGGGGGAGCCTATGGCTACACCTTC. Protein: CATSREVGVGGAYGYTF.